This T cell receptor beta chain was captured by sequencing in a study of blood T cell repertoires in COVID-19. Study-level background: PBMCs, B-cell-depleted T cells, or T cells provided the cDNA or gDNA that made up the material.

Everyone who took part was roughly 18 to 100 years old, and they came from fewer than 25 US areas. Some clones are missing from TCRdb's copy, which holds only in-frame ones; the method was immunoSEQ multiplex PCR. The sample includes 350,000 or so clones, roughly 90% of them seen just once. As to this clone: Sequence at one end of the junction differs from germline and may be a read error.

CDR1 and CDR2 (germline): SSHAT, FNYEAQ (reference sequence). This CDR3 contains 15 residues. The V gene is TRBV7-7, the J gene TRBJ2-1; 7 nucleotides line up with TRBD2. The sequence came from a woman aged 25 to 39 who had been exposed to COVID-19. The specimen sequenced was PBMCs or T cells enriched from blood (not recorded which). The CDR3: CASSRDYRLDNEQFF. In DNA, the CDR3 is TGTGCTAGCAGCCGGGACTACCGCCTTGACAATGAGCAGTTCTTC.